This entry features one T cell receptor (beta chain) sequence. This sample is drawn from a study of blood T cell repertoires in COVID-19. About the research overall: In each case, the material was cDNA or gDNA derived from T cells, B-cell-depleted T cells, or PBMCs.

This CDR3 spans 14 amino acids. Germline V gene sequence: CDR1 MNHEY, CDR2 SVGAGI. The V and J ends lost 7 bases and 4 bases respectively, with 16 bases between them. Some clones are missing from TCRdb's copy, which holds only in-frame ones; the method was immunoSEQ multiplex PCR. The top ten hold just under 9.5% of the sample, which has some 42,000 clones, almost 95% seen once. Sequenced: peripheral blood. The V call is TRBV6-5, the J call TRBJ2-5, with no clear D. The clonotype was recovered from a middle-aged man with active COVID-19. The CDR3 region has the DNA TGTGCCAGCACCTTGAGGCTAACGGGAGAGACCCAGTACTTC. It yields the protein CASTLRLTGETQYF.